This TCR beta chain is from a study of T cell responses to AZD1222 COVID-19 vaccine. Study-wide points: Breadth and depth of Spike-specific TCRs rose after two AZD1222 doses. The donor cohort was predominantly white British with a female majority, and clonal diversity may have been underestimated. Nearly half of spike-specific TCRs reportedly target variant regions that are unmutated in the B.1.351 and B.1.1.7 variants.

The table came from immunoSEQ multiplex PCR; TCRdb's copy has only in-frame clones and leaves some out. The sample includes about 140,000 clones, nearly 95% of them seen just once. Germline-derived CDR1 and CDR2 are KGHSH and LQKENI. V dropped 5 bases and J dropped 6 bases, with 17 bases sitting between them. The CDR3 contains 15 residues. The analysis combined second doses at about 4 or about 12 weeks. Concerning this clone: Its antigen is still unknown.

Specimen: peripheral blood, collected 28 days after the second AZD1222 dose. The V call is TRBV18, the J call TRBJ1-5, with D unclear. The TCR was taken from an adult who received the AZD1222 COVID-19 vaccine. Here the CDR3 reads CASSNTDGPSQPQHF. The CDR3 DNA reads as TGTGCCAGCTCAAACACGGACGGACCGTCTCAGCCCCAGCATTTT.